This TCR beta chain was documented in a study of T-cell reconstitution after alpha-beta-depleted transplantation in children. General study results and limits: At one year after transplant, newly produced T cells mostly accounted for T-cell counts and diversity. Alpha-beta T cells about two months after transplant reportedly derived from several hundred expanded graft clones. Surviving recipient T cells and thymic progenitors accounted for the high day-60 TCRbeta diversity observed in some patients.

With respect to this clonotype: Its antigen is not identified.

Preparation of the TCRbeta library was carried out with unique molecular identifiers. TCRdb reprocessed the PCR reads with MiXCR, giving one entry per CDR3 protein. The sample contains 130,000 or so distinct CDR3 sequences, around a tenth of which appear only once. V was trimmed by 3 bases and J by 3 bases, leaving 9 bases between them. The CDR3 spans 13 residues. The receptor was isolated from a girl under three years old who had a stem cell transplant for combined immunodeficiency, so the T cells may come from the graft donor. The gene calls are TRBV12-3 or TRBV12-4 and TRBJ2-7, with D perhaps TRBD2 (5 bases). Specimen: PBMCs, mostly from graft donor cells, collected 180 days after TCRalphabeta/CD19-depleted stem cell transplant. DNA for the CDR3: TGTGCCAGCAGTTTCGGGGTCCTCTACGAGCAGTACTTC. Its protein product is CASSFGVLYEQYF.